The sequence of this T cell receptor beta chain was determined in a study of blood T cell repertoires in COVID-19. Study-level background: Spain, Italy and the United States supplied samples that represented acute and convalescent COVID-19. Sources were T cells, B-cell-depleted T cells, or PBMCs; the material itself was cDNA or gDNA.

Study processing details: Amplification with reference gene primers provided the estimates of nucleated cell counts. Profiling relied on immunoSEQ multiplex PCR, and the TCRdb table lists in-frame clones only, not all of them. V and J calls and clone size are given by that table; D and trimming were obtained from the DNA. This sample has 170,000 or so clones, with about 86% found just once. The ends were cut back, 6 bases at V and 3 bases at J, with 10 bases in the middle. CDR3 length equals 13 residues. Germline assignment: CDR1 MNHEY and CDR2 SVGAGI. This TCR came from a man between 50 and 59 years old with active or convalescent COVID-19. This chain connects TRBV6-5 to TRBJ2-3, with a weak D call TRBD1 (5 bases). Sequencing input: peripheral blood. The CDR3 DNA follows: TGTGCCAGCAGGGACACGTCGACAGATACGCAGTATTTT. It encodes CASRDTSTDTQYF.